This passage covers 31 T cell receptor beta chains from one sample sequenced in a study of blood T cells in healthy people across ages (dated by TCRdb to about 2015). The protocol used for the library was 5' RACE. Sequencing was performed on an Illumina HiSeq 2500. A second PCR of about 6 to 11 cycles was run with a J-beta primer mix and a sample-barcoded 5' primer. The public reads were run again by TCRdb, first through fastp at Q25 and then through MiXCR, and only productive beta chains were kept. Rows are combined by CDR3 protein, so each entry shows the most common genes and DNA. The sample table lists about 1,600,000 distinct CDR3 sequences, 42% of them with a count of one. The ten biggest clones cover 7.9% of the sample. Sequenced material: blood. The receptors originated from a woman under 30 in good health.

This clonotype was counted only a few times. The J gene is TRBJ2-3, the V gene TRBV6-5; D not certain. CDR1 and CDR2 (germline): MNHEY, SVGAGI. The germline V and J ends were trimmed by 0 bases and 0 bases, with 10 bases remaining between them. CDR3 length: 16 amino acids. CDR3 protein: CASSYSRQASTDTQYF. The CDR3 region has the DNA TGTGCCAGCAGTTACTCGAGGCAGGCCAGCACAGATACGCAGTATTTT.

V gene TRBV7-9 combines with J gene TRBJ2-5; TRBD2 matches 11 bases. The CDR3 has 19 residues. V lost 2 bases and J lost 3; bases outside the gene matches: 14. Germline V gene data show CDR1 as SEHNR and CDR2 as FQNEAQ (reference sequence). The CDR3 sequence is CASSLFLSGRAPYEETQYF. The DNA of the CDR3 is TGTGCCAGCAGCTTATTTCTTAGCGGGAGGGCCCCTTACGAAGAGACCCAGTACTTC.

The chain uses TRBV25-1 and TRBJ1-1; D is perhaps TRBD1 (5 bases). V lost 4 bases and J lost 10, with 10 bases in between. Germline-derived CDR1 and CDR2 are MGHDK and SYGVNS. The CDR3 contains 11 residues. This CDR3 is CASSAAGTAFF. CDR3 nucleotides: TGTGCCAGCAGTGCCGCGGGGACAGCTTTCTTT.

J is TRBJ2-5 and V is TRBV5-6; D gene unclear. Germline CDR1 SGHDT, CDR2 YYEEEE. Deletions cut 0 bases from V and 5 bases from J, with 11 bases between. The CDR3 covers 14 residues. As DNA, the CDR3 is TGTGCCAGCAGCTTGGCCGTCAGATCGGAGACCCAGTACTTC. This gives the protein CASSLAVRSETQYF.

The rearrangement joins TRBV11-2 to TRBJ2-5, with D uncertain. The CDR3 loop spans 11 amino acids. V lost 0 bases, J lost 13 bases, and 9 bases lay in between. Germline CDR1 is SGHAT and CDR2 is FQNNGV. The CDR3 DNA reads TGTGCCAGCAGCTTAGAACGCGCCCTGTACTTC. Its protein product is CASSLERALYF.

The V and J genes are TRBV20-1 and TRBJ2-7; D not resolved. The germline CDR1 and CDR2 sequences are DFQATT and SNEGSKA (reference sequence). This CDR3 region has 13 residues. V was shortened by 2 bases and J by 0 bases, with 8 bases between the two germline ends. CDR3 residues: CSARPFSSYEQYF. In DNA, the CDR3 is TGCAGTGCTAGACCCTTCAGCTCCTACGAGCAGTACTTC.

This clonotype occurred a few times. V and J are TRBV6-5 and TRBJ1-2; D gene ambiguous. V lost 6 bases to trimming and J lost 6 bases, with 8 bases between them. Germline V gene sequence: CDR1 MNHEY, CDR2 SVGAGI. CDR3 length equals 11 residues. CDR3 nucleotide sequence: TGTGCCAGCAGGTCTGGGCATGGCTACACCTTC. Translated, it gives CASRSGHGYTF.

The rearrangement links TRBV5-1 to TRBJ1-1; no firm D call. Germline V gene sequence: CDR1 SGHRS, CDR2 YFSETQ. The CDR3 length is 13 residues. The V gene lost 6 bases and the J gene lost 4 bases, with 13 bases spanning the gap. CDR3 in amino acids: CASMDHLGTEAFF. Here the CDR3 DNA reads TGCGCCAGCATGGACCACCTTGGCACTGAAGCTTTCTTT. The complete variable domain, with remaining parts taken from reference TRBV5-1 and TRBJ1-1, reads KAGVTQTPRYLIKTRGQQVTLSCSPISGHRSVSWYQQTPGQGLQFLFEYFSETQRNKGNFPGRFSGRQFSNSRSEMNVSTLELGDSALYLCASMDHLGTEAFFGQGTRLTVV.

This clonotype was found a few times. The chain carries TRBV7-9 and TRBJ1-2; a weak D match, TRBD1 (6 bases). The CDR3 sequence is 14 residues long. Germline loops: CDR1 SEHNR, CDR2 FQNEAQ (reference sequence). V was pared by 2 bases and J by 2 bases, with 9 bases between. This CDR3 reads CASSLKQGNYGYTF. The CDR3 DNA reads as TGTGCCAGCAGCTTAAAGCAGGGGAACTATGGCTACACCTTC.

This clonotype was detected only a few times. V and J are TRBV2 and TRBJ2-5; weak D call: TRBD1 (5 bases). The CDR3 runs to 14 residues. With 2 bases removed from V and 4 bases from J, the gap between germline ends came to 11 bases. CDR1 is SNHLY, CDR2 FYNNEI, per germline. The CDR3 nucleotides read TGTGCCAGCAGTGAAAAGTCAGGGCGAGAGACCCAGTACTTC. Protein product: CASSEKSGRETQYF.

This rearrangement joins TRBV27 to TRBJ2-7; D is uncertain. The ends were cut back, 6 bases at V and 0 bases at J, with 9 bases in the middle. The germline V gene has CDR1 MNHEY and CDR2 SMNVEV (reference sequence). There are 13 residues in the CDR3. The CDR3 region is CASSDMYSYEQYF. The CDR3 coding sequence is TGTGCCAGCAGCGACATGTACTCCTACGAGCAGTACTTC.

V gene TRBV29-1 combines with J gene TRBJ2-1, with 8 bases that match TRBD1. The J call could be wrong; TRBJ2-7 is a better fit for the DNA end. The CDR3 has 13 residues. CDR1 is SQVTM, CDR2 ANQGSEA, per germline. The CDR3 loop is CSVGTGKGHEQYF. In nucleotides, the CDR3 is TGCAGCGTTGGGACAGGGAAAGGTCATGAGCAGTACTTC.

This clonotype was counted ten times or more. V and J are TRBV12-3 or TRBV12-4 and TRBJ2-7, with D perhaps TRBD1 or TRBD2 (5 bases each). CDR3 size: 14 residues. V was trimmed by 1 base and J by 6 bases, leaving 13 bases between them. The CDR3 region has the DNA TGTGCCAGCAGTTTAGAGGTCCAGGGACCCGAGCAGTACTTC. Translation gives CASSLEVQGPEQYF.

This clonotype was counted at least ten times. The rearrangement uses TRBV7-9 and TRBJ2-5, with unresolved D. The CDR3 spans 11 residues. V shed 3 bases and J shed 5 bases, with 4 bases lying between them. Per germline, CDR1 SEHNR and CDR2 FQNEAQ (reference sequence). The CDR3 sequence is CASSFFETQYF. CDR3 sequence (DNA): TGTGCCAGCAGCTTTTTTGAGACCCAGTACTTC.

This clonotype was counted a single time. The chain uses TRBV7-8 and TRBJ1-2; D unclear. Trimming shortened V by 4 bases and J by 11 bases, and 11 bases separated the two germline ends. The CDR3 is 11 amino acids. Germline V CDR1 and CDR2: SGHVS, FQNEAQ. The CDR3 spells CASSSGRRYTF. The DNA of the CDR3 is TGTGCCAGCAGCTCCGGGAGGCGGTACACCTTC.

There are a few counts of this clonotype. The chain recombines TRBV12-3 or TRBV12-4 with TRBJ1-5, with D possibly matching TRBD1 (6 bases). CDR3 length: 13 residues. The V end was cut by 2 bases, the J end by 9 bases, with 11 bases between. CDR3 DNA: TGTGCCAGCAGTTTAAGGGAAGGGGGGCCCCAGCATTTT. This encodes CASSLREGGPQHF.

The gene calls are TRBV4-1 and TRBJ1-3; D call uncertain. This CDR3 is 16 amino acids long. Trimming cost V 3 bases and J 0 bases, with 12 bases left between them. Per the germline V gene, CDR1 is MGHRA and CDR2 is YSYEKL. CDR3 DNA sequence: TGCGCCAGCAGCCATCCCGACGGCCGCTCTGGAAACACCATATATTTT. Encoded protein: CASSHPDGRSGNTIYF.

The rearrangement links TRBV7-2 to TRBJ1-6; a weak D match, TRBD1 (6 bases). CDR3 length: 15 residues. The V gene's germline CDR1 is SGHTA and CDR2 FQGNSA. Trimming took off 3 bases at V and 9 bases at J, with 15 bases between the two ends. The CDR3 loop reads CASSFGWGAGSPLHF. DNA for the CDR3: TGTGCCAGCAGCTTCGGCTGGGGGGCAGGTTCACCCCTCCACTTT.

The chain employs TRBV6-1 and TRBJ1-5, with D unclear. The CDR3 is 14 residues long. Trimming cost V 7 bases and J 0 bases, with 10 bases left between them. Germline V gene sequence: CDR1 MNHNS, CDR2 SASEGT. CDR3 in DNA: TGTGCCAGCACTCCCACAGATAGCAATCAGCCCCAGCATTTT. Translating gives CASTPTDSNQPQHF.

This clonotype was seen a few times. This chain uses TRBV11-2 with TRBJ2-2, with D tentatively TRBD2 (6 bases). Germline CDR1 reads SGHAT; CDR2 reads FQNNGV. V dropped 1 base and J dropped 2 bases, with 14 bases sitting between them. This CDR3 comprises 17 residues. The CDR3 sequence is CASSLGVSGSNTGELFF. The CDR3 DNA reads TGTGCCAGCAGCTTAGGCGTCAGCGGGTCTAACACCGGGGAGCTGTTTTTT.

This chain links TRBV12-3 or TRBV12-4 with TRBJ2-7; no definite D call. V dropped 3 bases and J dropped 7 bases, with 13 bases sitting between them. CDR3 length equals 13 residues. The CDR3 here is CASSFSVRGEQYF. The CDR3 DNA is TGTGCCAGCAGTTTTTCAGTCCGAGGAGAGCAGTACTTC.

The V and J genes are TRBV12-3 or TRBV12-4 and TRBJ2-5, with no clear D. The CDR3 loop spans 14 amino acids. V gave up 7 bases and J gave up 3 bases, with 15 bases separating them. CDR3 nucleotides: TGTGCCAGCACCCCCCCGGCTAGAAAAGAGACCCAGTACTTC. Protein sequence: CASTPPARKETQYF.

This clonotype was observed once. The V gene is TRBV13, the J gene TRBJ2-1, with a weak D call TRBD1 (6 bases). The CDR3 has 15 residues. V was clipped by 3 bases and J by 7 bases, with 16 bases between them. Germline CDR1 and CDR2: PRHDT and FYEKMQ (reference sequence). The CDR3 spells CASSLGGRQVNEQFF. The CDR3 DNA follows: TGTGCCAGCAGCTTGGGCGGAAGACAGGTGAATGAGCAGTTCTTC.

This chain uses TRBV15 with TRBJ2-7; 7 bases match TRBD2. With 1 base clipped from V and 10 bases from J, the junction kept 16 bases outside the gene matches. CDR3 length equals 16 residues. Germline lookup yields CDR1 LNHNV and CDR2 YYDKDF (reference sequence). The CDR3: CATSRGVGEGFETQYF. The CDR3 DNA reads TGTGCCACCAGCAGAGGAGTGGGGGAGGGCTTCGAAACCCAGTACTTC.

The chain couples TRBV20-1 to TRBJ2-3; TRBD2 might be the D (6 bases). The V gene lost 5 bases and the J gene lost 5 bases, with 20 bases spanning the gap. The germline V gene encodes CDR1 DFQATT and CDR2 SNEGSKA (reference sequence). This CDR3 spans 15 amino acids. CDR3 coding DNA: TGCAGTGCTGGCGTCCGTCCGGGAGCTGGAGATACGCAGTATTTT. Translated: CSAGVRPGAGDTQYF.

The CDR3 here is CASSPDGAGSQFF. In DNA form, the CDR3 reads TGTGCCAGCAGCCCAGACGGAGCTGGGTCCCAGTTCTTC. The rearrangement uses TRBV12-3 or TRBV12-4 and TRBJ2-1, with unresolved D. Trimming pared 6 bases from V and 13 bases from J, leaving 19 bases between. There are 13 residues in the CDR3.

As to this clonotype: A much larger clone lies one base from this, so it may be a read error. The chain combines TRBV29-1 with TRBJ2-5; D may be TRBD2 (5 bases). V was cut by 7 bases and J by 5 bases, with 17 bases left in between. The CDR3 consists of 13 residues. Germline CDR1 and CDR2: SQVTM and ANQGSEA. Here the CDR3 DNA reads TGCAGCGCCGAACGGACTGGCGGGGAGACCCAGTACTTC. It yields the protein CSAERTGGETQYF.

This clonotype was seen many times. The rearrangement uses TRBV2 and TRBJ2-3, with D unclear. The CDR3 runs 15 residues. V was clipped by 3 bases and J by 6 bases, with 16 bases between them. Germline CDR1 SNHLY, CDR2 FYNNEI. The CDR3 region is CASSESEASWDTQYF. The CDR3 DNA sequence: TGTGCCAGCAGTGAGTCAGAAGCCAGCTGGGATACGCAGTATTTT. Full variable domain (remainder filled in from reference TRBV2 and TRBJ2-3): EPEVTQTPSHQVTQMGQEVILRCVPISNHLYFYWYRQILGQKVEFLVSFYNNEISEKSEIFDDQFSVERPDGSNFTLKIRSTKLEDSAMYFCASSESEASWDTQYFGPGTRLTVL.

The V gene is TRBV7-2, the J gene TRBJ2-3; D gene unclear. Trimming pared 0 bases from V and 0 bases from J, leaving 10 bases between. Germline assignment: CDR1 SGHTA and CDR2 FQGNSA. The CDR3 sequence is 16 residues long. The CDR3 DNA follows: TGTGCCAGCAGCTTAGCCCGGTGGCCTAGCACAGATACGCAGTATTTT. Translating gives CASSLARWPSTDTQYF.

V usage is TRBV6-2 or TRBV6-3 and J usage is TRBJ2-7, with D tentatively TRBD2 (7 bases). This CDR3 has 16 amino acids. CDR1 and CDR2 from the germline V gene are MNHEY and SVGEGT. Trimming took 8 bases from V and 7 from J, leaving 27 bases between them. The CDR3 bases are TGTGCCAGCGTGAGGGGGAGGGCCGATTTGTTGAATGAGCAGTACTTC. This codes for CASVRGRADLLNEQYF.

In DNA, the CDR3 is TGCAGTGCTACAAACAGGGAGGATGGCTACACCTTC. Translating it yields CSATNREDGYTF. The rearrangement uses TRBV20-1 and TRBJ1-2, with D possibly being TRBD1 (6 bases). CDR1 and CDR2 from the germline V gene are DFQATT and SNEGSKA (reference sequence). V lost 4 bases and J lost 6, with 12 bases in between. This CDR3 has 12 amino acids.